Here is one TCR beta chain with its context. Its antigen is still unknown. V lost 6 bases and J 2 bases, leaving 22 bases between the germline ends. The CDR3 contains 16 residues. Looked up from germline, CDR1 is SQVTM and CDR2 is ANQGSEA. This sample was taken from a study of CD8+ T cells in alopecia areata. Study background: A 6-month period off drug followed tofacitinib, which lasted 6 to 18 months. Treated patients received severity scores based on the percentage of scalp area affected. General study results and limits: Resident alphabeta T-cell populations of normal skin are likewise subject to sequencing in scalp samples.

Sample treatment: oral pan-JAK inhibitor, 5-10 mg twice daily. Obtained from alopecia areata patients were lesional scalp punch biopsies along with peripheral blood. cDNA reverse transcribed from extracted RNA served as the sequencing template. Sequencing was performed with immunoSEQ multiplex PCR; in TCRdb, only in-frame clones are kept and a portion is missing. This sample yields 150,000 to 200,000 clones, of which around 50% are seen a single time; roughly 13% belongs to the top ten. The sample in question was CD8+ T cells sorted from blood, obtained at week 24, from a patient treated with tofacitinib. This chain uses TRBV29-1 with TRBJ1-2; possibly TRBD1 for D (6 bases). The sequence derives from a human donor with alopecia areata. The CDR3 coding sequence is TGCAGCGTGACCGGTGGGGGCACAGGAGTGAACTATGGCTACACCTTC. Translating it yields CSVTGGGTGVNYGYTF.